The T cell receptor beta chain described here comes from a study of control samples from healthy donors and cancer patients. The CDR3 has 15 amino acids. J lost 4 bases, V lost 4 bases, and 10 bases had no gene match. The germline V gene has CDR1 SGHRS and CDR2 YFSETQ. Only in-frame clones appear in the TCRdb table, and some are missing; sequencing was by immunoSEQ multiplex PCR. Of about 39,000 clones listed, roughly 83% were seen once; the top ten hold about 50%. What was sequenced was blood. The chain employs TRBV5-1 and TRBJ1-1, with 7 positions matching TRBD1. The origin of this receptor is a man aged 55 to 70 in good health. CDR3 loop: CASSLQGNRGTEAFF. The CDR3 DNA reads as TGCGCCAGCAGCCTCCAGGGCAACAGGGGCACTGAAGCTTTCTTT.